A single sample is the source of the 29 T cell receptor beta chains below, sequenced in a study of CD8+ T cells in alopecia areata. RNA extraction was followed by reverse transcription into cDNA, which acted as the sequencing template. The repertoire was sequenced with immunoSEQ multiplex PCR; TCRdb's copy has only in-frame clones and lacks some. The sample records some 120,000 clones, 40% to 55% being singletons. The material sequenced was NKG2D-low CD8+ T cells sorted from blood. All receptors derive from a human donor with alopecia areata.

This clone was counted only a few times. The chain recombines TRBV29-1 with TRBJ1-2, with a possible D match to TRBD1 (6 bases). Germline assignment: CDR1 SQVTM and CDR2 ANQGSEA. V was pared by 5 bases and J by 4 bases, with 17 bases between. The CDR3 has 14 amino acids. The DNA of the CDR3 is TGCAGCGTTTCCCGGGGGGGCGGAGGCTATGGCTACACCTTC. Translating it yields CSVSRGGGGYGYTF.

This clone has just a few counts. The chain has TRBV30 and TRBJ2-1; possible D gene TRBD1, 6 bases. This CDR3 has 13 amino acids. The germline CDR1 and CDR2 sequences are GTSNPN and SVGIG (reference sequence). CDR3: CAQTGTSYNEQFF. The CDR3 DNA is TGTGCACAAACAGGGACATCCTACAATGAGCAGTTCTTC.

With respect to this clone: Other DNA variants within this sample encode the same CDR3. The rearrangement uses TRBV14 and TRBJ2-7; 7 nucleotides align to TRBD1. Germline CDR1 and CDR2: SGHDN and FVKESK. With V trimmed by 1 base and J by 3 bases, 0 bases remained unmatched. The CDR3 covers 13 residues. The CDR3 region has the DNA TGTGCCAGCAGCCAAGCAGGGGGCTACGAGCAGTACTTC. As protein: CASSQAGGYEQYF.

J is TRBJ2-1 and V is TRBV29-1; TRBD1 aligns across 9 bases. The CDR3 covers 13 residues. After removal of 5 bases from V and 7 bases from J, the junction contained 6 bases not matched to a gene. Germline-derived CDR1 and CDR2 are SQVTM and ANQGSEA. The CDR3: CSVLQGAWNEQFF. Written as DNA, the CDR3 is TGCAGCGTTTTACAGGGGGCTTGGAATGAGCAGTTCTTC.

V and J are TRBV5-1 and TRBJ2-5; D is perhaps TRBD1 (6 bases). The ends were cut back, 0 bases at V and 4 bases at J, with 10 bases in the middle. Germline V gives CDR1 SGHRS, CDR2 YFSETQ. The length of the CDR3 is 14 residues. The CDR3 is CASSLDPTGETQYF. The CDR3 DNA reads as TGCGCCAGCAGCTTGGACCCGACAGGAGAGACCCAGTACTTC.

This clone counts as medium-sized. V is TRBV28 and J is TRBJ2-7; 8 nucleotides match TRBD2. The germline CDR1 and CDR2 sequences are MDHEN and SYDVKM. This CDR3 has 15 amino acids. The V gene end was trimmed by 2 bases and the J gene end by 1 base; junction bases not matched to a gene: 4. The CDR3 DNA is TGTGCCAGCAGTTTAGGCGGGGGGTTGTCCTACGAGCAGTACTTC. Translated: CASSLGGGLSYEQYF.

CDR3 protein: CASSLSPGYGELFF. CDR3 DNA: TGTGCCAGCAGCTTGTCACCAGGGTACGGGGAGCTGTTTTTT. V is TRBV11-3 and J is TRBJ2-2; possible D gene TRBD1, 5 bases. CDR3 length equals 14 residues. The V end lost 3 bases, the J end lost 7 bases, and 12 bases lay between the germline ends. Germline CDR1 and CDR2: SGHNT and YENEEA.

The chain employs TRBV28 and TRBJ2-2; weak D call: TRBD1 (6 bases). Germline values: CDR1 MDHEN, CDR2 SYDVKM. CDR3 length equals 17 residues. Trimming shortened V by 3 bases and J by 2 bases, and 16 bases separated the two germline ends. As DNA, the CDR3 is TGTGCCAGCAGTTTCCCCCAGGGGAAGGTTAACACCGGGGAGCTGTTTTTT. Translating it yields CASSFPQGKVNTGELFF.

The CDR3 is CASSGIQGAQGETQYF. DNA for the CDR3: TGTGCCAGCAGCGGGATCCAGGGGGCGCAGGGAGAGACCCAGTACTTC. The chain has TRBV28 and TRBJ2-5; 8 bases are a match to TRBD1. The CDR3 runs 16 residues. Germline lookup yields CDR1 MDHEN and CDR2 SYDVKM. V was pared by 6 bases and J by 4 bases, with 13 bases of the junction left unmatched.

This chain uses TRBV30 with TRBJ2-1, with D tentatively TRBD1 (5 bases). The CDR3 covers 14 residues. Germline V gene sequence: CDR1 GTSNPN, CDR2 SVGIG (reference sequence). Trimming removed 4 bases at V and 0 bases at J, with 10 bases between. The CDR3 coding sequence is TGTGCCTGGAATAGGGGCTACTCCTACAATGAGCAGTTCTTC. This encodes CAWNRGYSYNEQFF.

On this clone: Other DNA sequences in this sample translate to the same CDR3. This chain connects TRBV2 to TRBJ1-1; 7 positions agree with TRBD1. V gave up 11 bases and J gave up 4 bases; unmatched junction bases: 1. Germline loops: CDR1 SNHLY, CDR2 FYNNEI. CDR3 length equals 10 residues. CDR3 in DNA: TGTGCCTCAGGGGGCACTGAAGCTTTCTTT. This gives the protein CASGGTEAFF.

The V call is TRBV5-4, the J call TRBJ2-5; D is undetermined. The germline CDR1 and CDR2 sequences are SGHNT and YYREEE (reference sequence). This CDR3 has 15 residues. V shed 3 bases and J shed 2 bases, with 14 bases lying between them. CDR3 loop: CASSSWAGVQETQYF. The DNA of the CDR3 is TGTGCCAGCAGCTCTTGGGCTGGGGTTCAAGAGACCCAGTACTTC.

This chain uses TRBV29-1 with TRBJ1-1; D is unclear. CDR3 length equals 13 residues. Germline assignment: CDR1 SQVTM and CDR2 ANQGSEA. V was pared by 6 bases and J by 1 base, with 12 bases between. In DNA form, the CDR3 reads TGCAGCGTCGTGCAAGAGGGGAACACTGAAGCTTTCTTT. It is translated as CSVVQEGNTEAFF. Full variable domain (outside the CDR3, taken from reference TRBV29-1 and TRBJ1-1): SAVISQKPSRDICQRGTSLTIQCQVDSQVTMMFWYRQQPGQSLTLIATANQGSEATYESGFVIDKFPISRPNLTFSTLTVSNMSPEDSSIYLCSVVQEGNTEAFFGQGTRLTVV.

The rearrangement uses TRBV27 and TRBJ2-5; D tentatively reads TRBD1 or TRBD2 (5 bases each). The CDR3 extends over 14 amino acids. V was shortened by 8 bases and J by 0 bases, with 13 bases between the two germline ends. In germline, CDR1 is MNHEY, CDR2 SMNVEV (reference sequence). CDR3 sequence: CASRSWGNQETQYF. CDR3 nucleotide sequence: TGTGCCAGCCGTAGCTGGGGGAACCAAGAGACCCAGTACTTC.

The genes are TRBV29-1 and TRBJ2-7, with 10 positions matching TRBD2. V trimming: 6 bases; J trimming: 5 bases; junction bases outside the gene matches: 10. The CDR3 sequence is 14 residues long. The germline V gene encodes CDR1 SQVTM and CDR2 ANQGSEA. The CDR3 sequence is CSVSSGTSVDEQYF. The CDR3 DNA reads as TGCAGCGTCTCATCCGGGACTAGCGTGGACGAGCAGTACTTC.

This chain connects TRBV18 to TRBJ2-5; TRBD1 matches 7 bases. The J segment lost 2 bases and the V segment lost 1 base, leaving 4 bases of the junction unmatched. Germline lookup yields CDR1 KGHSH and CDR2 LQKENI. The length of the CDR3 is 15 residues. The CDR3 spells CASSPRQGLQETQYF. For the CDR3, the DNA is TGTGCCAGCTCACCACGACAGGGTCTTCAAGAGACCCAGTACTTC. The full variable domain, in which reference TRBV18 and TRBJ2-5 provide the parts outside the CDR3, is NAGVMQNPRHLVRRRGQEARLRCSPMKGHSHVYWYRQLPEEGLKFMVYLQKENIIDESGMPKERFSAEFPKEGPSILRIQQVVRGDSAAYFCASSPRQGLQETQYFGPGTRLLVL.

The chain uses TRBV30 and TRBJ2-1; maybe TRBD2 (6 bases). From germline, CDR1 is GTSNPN and CDR2 SVGIG (reference sequence). This CDR3 comprises 13 residues. Trimming removed 4 bases at V and 6 bases at J, with 13 bases between. The CDR3, as DNA: TGTGCCTGGATTAGGGAGGCGGGCAATGAGCAGTTCTTC. Translated, it gives CAWIREAGNEQFF.

The J gene is TRBJ1-5, the V gene TRBV7-2; weak D call: TRBD1 (5 bases). The germline CDR1 and CDR2 sequences are SGHTA and FQGNSA. This CDR3 comprises 15 residues. The V end was cut by 4 bases, the J end by 2 bases, with 12 bases between. The CDR3 DNA follows: TGTGCCAGCAGCTCAGTCGGACACGGCAATCAGCCCCAGCATTTT. Protein: CASSSVGHGNQPQHF.

A few counts support this clone. The rearrangement links TRBV15 to TRBJ2-3; 10 nucleotides agree with TRBD2. The CDR3 contains 17 residues. Germline CDR1 and CDR2: LNHNV and YYDKDF (reference sequence). V dropped 6 bases and J dropped 0; count of bases not matched to a gene: 9. The CDR3 reads CATSTSGETSSTDTQYF. DNA for the CDR3: TGTGCCACCAGTACTAGCGGGGAGACTTCTAGCACAGATACGCAGTATTTT.

Notes on this clone: Other DNA sequences in this sample translate to the same CDR3. The chain links TRBV30 to TRBJ2-7; 7 bases line up with TRBD2. CDR3 length: 13 amino acids. The junction had 4 bases not matched to a gene; V was cut back by 2 bases and J by 3 bases. Per the germline V gene, CDR1 is GTSNPN and CDR2 is SVGIG (reference sequence). Written as DNA, the CDR3 is TGTGCCTGGAGTACGGGGGGAGGCTACGAGCAGTACTTC. This codes for CAWSTGGGYEQYF. The variable domain in full, completed from reference TRBV30 and TRBJ2-7, reads SQTIHQWPATLVQPVGSPLSLECTVEGTSNPNLYWYRQAAGRGLQLLFYSVGIGQISSEVPQNLSASRPQDRQFILSSKKLLLSDSGFYLCAWSTGGGYEQYFGPGTRLTVT.

This clone was observed a few times. The CDR3 bases are TGTGCCAGCAGTGCTACAGCGGTAAAAGAGACCCAGTACTTC. Translation: CASSATAVKETQYF. This chain joins TRBV25-1 and TRBJ2-5; a possible D gene is TRBD2 (5 bases). Germline loops: CDR1 MGHDK, CDR2 SYGVNS. The V and J ends lost 4 bases and 3 bases respectively, with 12 bases between them. The CDR3 is 14 amino acids.

This clone showed up just a few times. V usage is TRBV29-1 and J usage is TRBJ2-7, with no clear D. Trimming cost V 1 base and J 5 bases, with 3 bases left between them. In germline, CDR1 is SQVTM, CDR2 ANQGSEA. This CDR3 contains 10 residues. Written as DNA, the CDR3 is TGCAGCGTTGAAGTTGACGAGCAGTACTTC. Translating it yields CSVEVDEQYF.

J is TRBJ2-1 and V is TRBV29-1; possibly TRBD2 for D (6 bases). The CDR3 extends over 13 amino acids. The V gene's germline CDR1 is SQVTM and CDR2 ANQGSEA. The V end was cut by 4 bases, the J end by 5 bases, with 12 bases between. The CDR3 here is CSVGWDSDNEQFF. The CDR3 DNA sequence: TGCAGCGTTGGGTGGGACTCTGACAATGAGCAGTTCTTC.

This clone was seen a handful of times. This chain uses TRBV7-9 with TRBJ2-6; maybe TRBD2 (6 bases). Trimming removed 11 bases from V and 0 bases from J, with 20 bases in between. In germline, CDR1 is SEHNR, CDR2 FQNEAQ (reference sequence). The CDR3 loop spans 17 amino acids. This chain's CDR3 is CAGRTQAHLSGANVLTF. CDR3 sequence (DNA): TGTGCCGGGAGGACGCAGGCCCACCTCTCTGGGGCCAACGTCCTGACTTTC. Together with reference TRBV7-9 and TRBJ2-6, the CDR3 gives the full variable domain: DTGVSQNPRHKITKRGQNVTFRCDPISEHNRLYWYRQTLGQGPEFLTYFQNEAQLEKSRLLSDRFSAERPKGSFSTLEIQRTEQGDSAMYLCAGRTQAHLSGANVLTFGAGSRLTVL.

The CDR3 coding sequence is TGTGCCTGGACGGGGCGCCCCGGGGAGCTGTTTTTT. Its protein is CAWTGRPGELFF. The genes are TRBV30 and TRBJ2-2, with D perhaps TRBD1 or TRBD2 (5 bases each). V lost 4 bases to trimming and J lost 6 bases, with 9 bases between them. Germline V CDR1 and CDR2: GTSNPN, SVGIG (reference sequence). CDR3 length: 12 amino acids.

The genes are TRBV5-1 and TRBJ2-3, with D tentatively TRBD2 (7 bases). The CDR3 is 15 residues long. Germline CDR1 reads SGHRS; CDR2 reads YFSETQ. The ends were cut back, 4 bases at V and 5 bases at J, with 17 bases in the middle. DNA for the CDR3: TGCGCCAGCAGCCCGACCGGGGGGCGTGGAGATACGCAGTATTTT. Translation gives CASSPTGGRGDTQYF.

V usage is TRBV29-1 and J usage is TRBJ1-2, with 8 positions matching TRBD1. J was trimmed by 6 bases and V by 6 bases; bases with no gene match: 9. Germline assignment: CDR1 SQVTM and CDR2 ANQGSEA. The CDR3 runs 13 residues. The CDR3 here is CSVTLDRVHGYTF. CDR3 bases: TGCAGCGTGACCCTGGACAGGGTTCATGGCTACACCTTC.

The chain recombines TRBV28 with TRBJ2-5, with D possibly being TRBD2 (5 bases). Germline V gene lookup returns CDR1 MDHEN and CDR2 SYDVKM. V was shortened by 2 bases and J by 2 bases, with 9 bases between the two germline ends. The CDR3 consists of 14 residues. The CDR3 region is CASSLLAAQETQYF. CDR3 in DNA: TGTGCCAGCAGTTTACTAGCAGCACAAGAGACCCAGTACTTC.

Comments on this clone: An end of the junction does not agree with germline; a read error may underlie this. V and J are TRBV29-1 and TRBJ1-2; TRBD1 matches 8 bases. The CDR3 is 10 residues long. Germline V gene lookup returns CDR1 SQVTM and CDR2 ANQGSEA. This CDR3 is CSVEGKDRDF. CDR3 coding DNA: TGCAGCGTTGAAGGAAAGGACAGGGACTTC.